In its sample, the clone carrying this TCR beta chain was seen a few times. Some clones are missing from TCRdb's copy, which holds only in-frame ones; the method was immunoSEQ multiplex PCR. Altogether approximately 200,000 clones are present, around four fifths being singletons, with the ten largest covering 10% to 15%. These data originate in a study of blood T cell repertoires in COVID-19. Study-level background: There were acute and convalescent COVID-19 samples, and they came from the United States, Italy and Spain. The analysed material was cDNA or gDNA that came from T cells, B-cell-depleted T cells, or PBMCs.

Two negative PCRs, clearance, or symptom resolution had been documented for recovered Cohort 3 donors. Germline V CDR1 and CDR2: MDHEN, SYDVKM. After removal of 4 bases from V and 7 bases from J, the junction contained 5 bases not matched to a gene. The CDR3 spans 14 residues. The sample taken for sequencing was PBMCs or T cells enriched from blood (not recorded which). The chain joins TRBV28 to TRBJ1-2; 11 nucleotides agree with TRBD1. This receptor was identified in a man between 40 and 49 years old who had recovered from COVID-19. The CDR3 reads CASSSGQGAGGYTF. Here the CDR3 DNA reads TGTGCCAGCAGTTCCGGACAGGGGGCCGGTGGCTACACCTTC.